Presented here are 22 T cell receptor beta chains from one specimen sequenced in a study of early T cells in non-severe SARS-CoV-2 infection (dated by TCRdb to the early 2020s). The library was prepared using 5' RACE. Instrument on record: NextSeq 500. TCRdb redid the processing of the public reads, applying fastp at Q25 and MiXCR, and retained in-frame beta chains. One record per CDR3 amino acid sequence lists the most common genes and DNA. The sample table records about 32,000 distinct CDR3 sequences; more than 4% of these occur just once. Jointly, the top ten make up approximately 6.3% of the sample. The sequenced sample consisted of whole blood. Receptor source: an adult who was a healthcare worker with PCR-confirmed SARS-CoV-2 infection or an uninfected control (not recorded which).

This clonotype was detected only a few times. This sequence joins TRBV9 and TRBJ1-2, with D possibly matching TRBD1 (5 bases). The CDR3 spans 17 residues. Looked up from germline, CDR1 is SGDLS and CDR2 is YYNGEE. The V gene lost 5 bases and the J gene lost 2 bases, with 22 bases spanning the gap. CDR3 in DNA: TGTGCCAGCAGAACCCTAATGAACCGGGACGGAAACTATGGCTACACCTTC. Amino acid sequence: CASRTLMNRDGNYGYTF.

This clonotype has ten or more counts. Sequence at one end of the junction differs from germline and may be a read error. The chain employs TRBV20-1 and TRBJ2-5; either TRBD1 or TRBD2 may supply D (6 bases each). Germline assignment: CDR1 DFQATT and CDR2 SNEGSKA (reference sequence). The CDR3 contains 12 residues. The CDR3 protein is CSGRRGPETQYF. The CDR3 region has the DNA TGCAGTGGTAGACGGGGGCCGGAGACCCAGTACTTC.

This clonotype came up a few times. The J gene is TRBJ2-1, the V gene TRBV7-6, with 10 nucleotides matching TRBD1. CDR1 and CDR2 (germline): SGHVS, FNYEAQ. This CDR3 has 13 amino acids. Losses at the gene ends were 10 bases for V and 7 bases for J; bases not matched to a gene: 7. CDR3 region: CAILGTGVNEQFF. The CDR3 nucleotides read TGTGCCATCCTCGGGACAGGGGTAAATGAGCAGTTCTTC.

This clonotype was observed many times. The V gene is TRBV5-1, the J gene TRBJ2-1; the match to TRBD2 covers 12 bases. V lost 0 bases, J lost 8 bases, and 6 bases stayed unmatched. The CDR3 has 16 residues. CDR1 is SGHRS, CDR2 YFSETQ, per germline. The CDR3 reads CASSLALTSGSHEQFF. In DNA form, the CDR3 reads TGCGCCAGCAGCTTGGCCCTGACTAGCGGGAGTCATGAGCAGTTCTTC.

The CDR3 sequence is CASSEDRTAFF. CDR3 in DNA: TGTGCCAGCAGTGAGGACCGAACGGCTTTCTTT. V is TRBV25-1 and J is TRBJ1-1; unclear D gene. Germline CDR1 is MGHDK and CDR2 is SYGVNS. V was cut by 3 bases and J by 11 bases, with 10 bases left in between. The CDR3 totals 11 residues. Drawing the rest from reference TRBV25-1 and TRBJ1-1, the complete variable domain is EADIYQTPRYLVIGTGKKITLECSQTMGHDKMYWYQQDPGMELHLIHYSYGVNSTEKGDLSSESTVSRIRTEHFPLTLESARPSHTSQYLCASSEDRTAFFGQGTRLTVV.

This clonotype came up many times. The chain has TRBV11-2 and TRBJ2-3, with TRBD1 as a possible D gene (5 bases). CDR1 and CDR2 from the germline V gene are SGHAT and FQNNGV. This CDR3 is 13 amino acids long. Trimming took 0 bases from V and 9 from J, leaving 10 bases between them. The CDR3 protein is CASSLDRDRTQYF. The CDR3 nucleotides read TGTGCCAGCAGCTTAGACAGGGATCGCACGCAGTATTTT.

This clonotype was seen ten or more times. Here the CDR3 DNA reads TGTGCCACCAGTGTTGGCAATCAGCCCCAGCATTTT. This encodes CATSVGNQPQHF. The J gene is TRBJ1-5, the V gene TRBV24-1; D is undetermined. Germline V CDR1 and CDR2: KGHDR, SFDVKD. The CDR3 loop spans 12 amino acids. V was shortened by 5 bases and J by 2 bases, with 3 bases between the two germline ends.

This clonotype was observed at least ten times. The V gene is TRBV6-5, the J gene TRBJ2-7; 7 bases fit TRBD2. CDR1 is MNHEY, CDR2 SVGAGI, per germline. The CDR3 has 19 residues. Trimming cost V 4 bases and J 2 bases; bases outside gene matches: 20. CDR3 sequence reads: CASSWGGPRRLGRTYEQYF. CDR3 bases: TGTGCCAGCAGTTGGGGGGGACCCCGCCGGTTAGGCCGCACCTACGAGCAGTACTTC.

This clonotype was seen at least ten times. The chain joins TRBV12-5 to TRBJ2-1; 7 bases fit TRBD2. The CDR3 extends over 12 amino acids. Trimming at V came to 10 bases and at J to 8 bases, leaving 8 bases not matched to a gene. The germline V gene encodes CDR1 LGHNT and CDR2 FRNRAP. The DNA of the CDR3 is TGTGCTACTGGGCGGGAGCGCGATGAGCAGTTCTTC. Its translation is CATGRERDEQFF.

J is TRBJ2-3 and V is TRBV4-3; no firm D call. V dropped 1 base and J dropped 8 bases, with 10 bases sitting between them. Germline V gene lookup returns CDR1 LGHNA and CDR2 YSLEER. The CDR3 covers 13 residues. The CDR3 is CASSQGLAPTQYF. In DNA form, the CDR3 reads TGCGCCAGCAGCCAAGGACTTGCCCCTACGCAGTATTTT.

This clonotype was seen repeatedly, ten times or more. This chain connects TRBV18 to TRBJ2-4; D ambiguous. Germline V gives CDR1 KGHSH, CDR2 LQKENI. Deletions cut 3 bases from V and 1 base from J, with 4 bases between. This CDR3 comprises 13 residues. CDR3 in DNA: TGTGCCAGCTCACCCGACGCCAAAAACATTCAGTACTTC. Translation gives CASSPDAKNIQYF.

Relative to its sample, this clonotype is medium-sized. This sequence joins TRBV29-1 and TRBJ2-1, with 7 nucleotides matching TRBD1. Losses at the gene ends were 7 bases for V and 8 bases for J; bases not matched to a gene: 14. This CDR3 has 14 amino acids. The germline CDR1 and CDR2 sequences are SQVTM and ANQGSEA. The CDR3 DNA is TGCAGCGCACGCAGGGGGATCGGTTTGGATGAGCAGTTCTTC. Amino acids: CSARRGIGLDEQFF.

This clonotype was recorded many times. The genes are TRBV12-3 or TRBV12-4 and TRBJ2-2, with D perhaps matching TRBD2 (6 bases). The CDR3 extends over 15 amino acids. Trimming took off 5 bases at V and 1 base at J, with 11 bases between the two ends. The CDR3 region has the DNA TGTGCCAGCAGTGCTGGGACTGAGAACACCGGGGAGCTGTTTTTT. This gives the protein CASSAGTENTGELFF.

There are many counts of this clonotype. This sequence joins TRBV12-3 or TRBV12-4 and TRBJ1-5; TRBD1 might be the D (6 bases). V was cut by 6 bases and J by 4 bases, with 10 bases left in between. The CDR3 covers 13 residues. The CDR3 sequence is CASRNRVNQPQHF. CDR3 nucleotide sequence: TGTGCCAGCAGGAACAGGGTTAATCAGCCCCAGCATTTT.

This clonotype occurred many times. This chain connects TRBV5-4 to TRBJ1-2; TRBD1 is a possible D gene (5 bases). Germline V lookup: CDR1 SGHNT, CDR2 YYREEE (reference sequence). The CDR3 sequence is 14 residues long. The V gene lost 4 bases and the J gene lost 1 base, with 11 bases spanning the gap. The CDR3 sequence: CASSTGGVNYGYTF. CDR3 bases: TGTGCCAGCAGCACCGGAGGGGTTAACTATGGCTACACCTTC.

This clonotype was detected ten times or more. V and J are TRBV6-6 and TRBJ2-7; 9 bases align to TRBD1. The V and J ends lost 6 bases and 2 bases, in that order; junction bases with no gene match: 5. CDR1 is MNHNY, CDR2 SVGAGI, per germline (reference sequence). The CDR3 is 14 residues long. This CDR3 is CASSATGGTYEQYF. Written as DNA, the CDR3 is TGTGCCAGCAGCGCGACAGGGGGAACCTACGAGCAGTACTTC.

This clonotype was seen at least ten times. V usage is TRBV6-1 and J usage is TRBJ2-7; 9 bases map to TRBD1. Germline values: CDR1 MNHNS, CDR2 SASEGT. There are 12 residues in the CDR3. Trimming removed 9 bases from V and 6 bases from J; junction bases left unmatched: 6. CDR3: CASGDRVGEQYF. The CDR3 nucleotides are TGTGCCAGTGGGGACAGGGTCGGCGAGCAGTACTTC.

This clonotype was seen only a few times. The chain combines TRBV18 with TRBJ2-7, with TRBD2 matching over 10 bases. V was pared by 0 bases and J by 3 bases, with 5 bases of the junction left unmatched. Germline V gene lookup returns CDR1 KGHSH and CDR2 LQKENI. The CDR3 is 16 residues long. CDR3 sequence reads: CASSPPGLAGDYEQYF. The DNA of the CDR3 is TGTGCCAGCTCACCACCGGGTCTAGCGGGAGACTACGAGCAGTACTTC.

This clonotype was observed many times. The chain joins TRBV13 to TRBJ1-2, with 9 bases fitting TRBD1. Trimming cost V 1 base and J 6 bases; bases outside gene matches: 9. Germline V CDR1 and CDR2: PRHDT, FYEKMQ (reference sequence). The CDR3 is 16 residues long. This CDR3 reads CASSLALTDRGDGYTF. In DNA form, the CDR3 reads TGTGCCAGCAGCTTAGCCCTTACGGACAGGGGCGATGGCTACACCTTC.

Remarks on this clonotype: Compared with germline, one end of the junction differs, possibly owing to a read error. The chain is built from TRBV7-2 and TRBJ2-7; TRBD2 matches 7 bases. CDR1 and CDR2 from the germline V gene are SGHTA and FQGNSA. CDR3 length: 12 residues. DNA of the CDR3: TGTGCCAGCAGCTGGGGGGGAAACGAGCAGTACTTT. It translates to CASSWGGNEQYF.

This clonotype was seen ten or more times. The V gene is TRBV19, the J gene TRBJ2-5; 11 positions agree with TRBD1. Losses at the gene ends were 9 bases for V and 6 bases for J; bases not matched to a gene: 9. The CDR3 runs to 14 residues. The germline V gene has CDR1 LNHDA and CDR2 SQIVND (reference sequence). CDR3 nucleotide sequence: TGTGCCAGCGCCGGGACAGGGGGAGTTAAGACCCAGTACTTC. Protein sequence: CASAGTGGVKTQYF.

This clonotype was observed many times. The chain employs TRBV3-1 and TRBJ2-7; tentatively, D is TRBD2 (5 bases). CDR1 and CDR2 from the germline V gene are LGHDT and YNNKEL (reference sequence). This CDR3 contains 14 residues. Trimming took off 0 bases at V and 7 bases at J, with 13 bases between the two ends. CDR3 DNA: TGTGCCAGCAGCCAAGAGTGGAGGCCGGGGGAGCAGTACTTC. Protein product: CASSQEWRPGEQYF.